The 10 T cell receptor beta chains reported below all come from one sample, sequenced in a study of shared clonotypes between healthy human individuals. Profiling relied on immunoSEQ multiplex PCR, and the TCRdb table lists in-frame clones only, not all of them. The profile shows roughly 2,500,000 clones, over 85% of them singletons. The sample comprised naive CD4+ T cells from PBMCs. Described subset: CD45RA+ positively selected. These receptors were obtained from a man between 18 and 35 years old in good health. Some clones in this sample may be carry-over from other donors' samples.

DNA of the CDR3: TGTGCCAGCAGTAGCCCCGGAGGGACCAAATTCTCTGGGGCCAACGTCCTGACTTTC. Translation gives CASSSPGGTKFSGANVLTF. This rearrangement joins TRBV28 to TRBJ2-6; possibly TRBD2 for D (6 bases). V lost 5 bases and J lost 0, with 20 bases in between. This CDR3 is 19 amino acids long. The germline V gene encodes CDR1 MDHEN and CDR2 SYDVKM.

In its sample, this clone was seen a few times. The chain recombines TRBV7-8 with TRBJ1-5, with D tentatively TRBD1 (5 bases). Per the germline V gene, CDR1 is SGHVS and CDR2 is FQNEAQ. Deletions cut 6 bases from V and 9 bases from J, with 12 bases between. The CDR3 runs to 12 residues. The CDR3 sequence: CASSGTEGPQHF. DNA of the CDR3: TGTGCCAGCAGTGGGACTGAGGGGCCCCAGCATTTT. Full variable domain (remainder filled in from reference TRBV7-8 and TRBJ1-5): GAGVSQSPRYKVAKRGQDVALRCDPISGHVSLFWYQQALGQGPEFLTYFQNEAQLDKSGLPSDRFFAERPEGSVSTLKIQRTQQEDSAVYLCASSGTEGPQHFGDGTRLSIL.

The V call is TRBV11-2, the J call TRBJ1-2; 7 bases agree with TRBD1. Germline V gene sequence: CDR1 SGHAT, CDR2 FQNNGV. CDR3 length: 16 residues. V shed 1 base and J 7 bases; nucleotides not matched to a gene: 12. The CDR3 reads CASSLGARGTTIGYTF. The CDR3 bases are TGTGCCAGCAGCTTAGGGGCCAGGGGGACGACCATTGGCTACACCTTC.

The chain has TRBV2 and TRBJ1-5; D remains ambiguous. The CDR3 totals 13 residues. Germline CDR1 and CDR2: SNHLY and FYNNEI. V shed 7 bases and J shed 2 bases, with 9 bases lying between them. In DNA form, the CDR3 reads TGTGCCAGCAAGCAGGAAGGCAATCAGCCCCAGCATTTT. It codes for CASKQEGNQPQHF.

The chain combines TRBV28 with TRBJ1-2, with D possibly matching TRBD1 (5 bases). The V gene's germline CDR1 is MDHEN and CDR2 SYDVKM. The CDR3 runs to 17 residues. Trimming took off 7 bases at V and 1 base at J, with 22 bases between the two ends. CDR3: CASTRTRGGDRNYGYTF. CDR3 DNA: TGTGCCAGCACCCGGACACGGGGGGGGGACCGTAACTATGGCTACACCTTC.

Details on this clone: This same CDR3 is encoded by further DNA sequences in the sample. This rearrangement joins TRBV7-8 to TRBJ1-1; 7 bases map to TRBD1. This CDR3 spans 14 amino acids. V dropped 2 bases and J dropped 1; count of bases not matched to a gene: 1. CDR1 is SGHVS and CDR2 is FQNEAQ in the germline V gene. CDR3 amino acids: CASSLRTGNTEAFF. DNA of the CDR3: TGTGCCAGCAGCTTACGGACAGGGAACACTGAAGCTTTCTTT.

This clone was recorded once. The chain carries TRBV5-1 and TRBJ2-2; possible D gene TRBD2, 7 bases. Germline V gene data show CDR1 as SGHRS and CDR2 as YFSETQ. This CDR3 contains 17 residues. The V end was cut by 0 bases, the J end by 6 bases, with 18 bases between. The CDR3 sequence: CASSLALQGGGPGELFF. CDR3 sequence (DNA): TGCGCCAGCAGCTTGGCGCTGCAGGGCGGGGGCCCCGGGGAGCTGTTTTTT.

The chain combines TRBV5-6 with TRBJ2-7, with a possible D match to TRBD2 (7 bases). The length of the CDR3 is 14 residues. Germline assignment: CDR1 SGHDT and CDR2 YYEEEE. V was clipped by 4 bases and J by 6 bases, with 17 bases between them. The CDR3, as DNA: TGTGCCAGCAGCCGGGGGGCCCAGAGGACCGAGCAGTACTTC. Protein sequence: CASSRGAQRTEQYF.

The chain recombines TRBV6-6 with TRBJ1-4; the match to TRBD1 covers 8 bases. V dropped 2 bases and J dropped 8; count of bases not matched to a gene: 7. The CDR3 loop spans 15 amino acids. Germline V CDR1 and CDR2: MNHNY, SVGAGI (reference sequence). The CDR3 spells CASSYPLGQGEKLFF. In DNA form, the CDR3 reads TGTGCCAGCAGTTACCCTTTAGGACAGGGAGAAAAACTGTTTTTT.

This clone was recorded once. The DNA of the CDR3 is TGTGCCAGCAGTTTAATTCCAGGATATAGCAATCAGCCCCAGCATTTT. Protein sequence: CASSLIPGYSNQPQHF. This chain joins TRBV27 and TRBJ1-5; unclear D gene. The CDR3 contains 16 residues. The ends were cut back, 2 bases at V and 0 bases at J, with 11 bases in the middle. CDR1 is MNHEY and CDR2 is SMNVEV in the germline V gene (reference sequence).